The 2 T cell receptor beta chains presented below share a single source sample, sequenced in a study of blood T cell repertoires in COVID-19 (dated by TCRdb to the early 2020s). Libraries were prepared through the immunoSEQ multiplex PCR assay. As stored in TCRdb, this immuneACCESS dataset retains in-frame rearrangements with V and J assigned. A fraction of the clones does not appear; measured against another copy, unresolved V genes explain less than half of the discrepancy, and the remainder lacks a known reason. A total of a few hundred thousand clones appear in this sample, 80% to 90% of them only once. The ten most abundant clones make up roughly 2% of the sample. Material for sequencing was PBMCs or T cells enriched from blood (not recorded which). The receptors shown here come from a man aged 30 to 39 who had recovered from COVID-19.

The J gene is TRBJ1-6, the V gene TRBV18, with 8 bases matching TRBD1. This CDR3 comprises 13 residues. Unmatched junction bases numbered 3, after V lost 3 bases and J lost 11 bases. The germline V gene encodes CDR1 KGHSH and CDR2 LQKENI. The CDR3 nucleotides read TGTGCCAGCTCACCCGGACAGGGACCACCCCTCCACTTT. It specifies CASSPGQGPPLHF.

This clone was observed a few times. The V and J genes are TRBV11-2 and TRBJ2-3, with TRBD2 as a possible D gene (6 bases). From germline, CDR1 is SGHAT and CDR2 FQNNGV. The length of the CDR3 is 15 residues. Trimming removed 0 bases at V and 4 bases at J, with 11 bases between. The CDR3 nucleotides are TGTGCCAGCAGCTTAGATACTAGCCTGGCAGATACGCAGTATTTT. It codes for CASSLDTSLADTQYF. The full variable domain, in which reference TRBV11-2 and TRBJ2-3 provide the parts outside the CDR3, is EAGVAQSPRYKIIEKRQSVAFWCNPISGHATLYWYQQILGQGPKLLIQFQNNGVVDDSQLPKDRFSAERLKGVDSTLKIQPAKLEDSAVYLCASSLDTSLADTQYFGPGTRLTVL.